This T cell receptor (beta chain) was profiled in a study of T cell repertoires in cytomegalovirus infection. In the study overall: Recently described HLA-C-restricted plus well-studied HLA-B-restricted CMV epitopes were used.

CDR1 is DFQATT and CDR2 is SNEGSKA in the germline V gene (reference sequence). The CDR3 covers 14 residues. The V and J ends lost 0 bases and 0 bases respectively, with 7 bases between them. TCRdb re-called the reads with MiXCR, one entry per CDR3 protein. The sample shows about 340,000 distinct CDR3 sequences, roughly 29% of them seen only once. Comment on this clonotype: What it binds is unknown.

Material: cultured PBMCs, obtained from culture after CMV antigen stimulation. The chain employs TRBV20-1 and TRBJ2-3; perhaps TRBD2 as D (6 bases). This clonotype originated in a human donor in good health (CMV status not recorded). Some clones in this sample may be carry-over from other donors' samples. CDR3 DNA sequence: TGCAGTGCTAGAGAGGGGGGAAGCACAGATACGCAGTATTTT. This translates into CSAREGGSTDTQYF.